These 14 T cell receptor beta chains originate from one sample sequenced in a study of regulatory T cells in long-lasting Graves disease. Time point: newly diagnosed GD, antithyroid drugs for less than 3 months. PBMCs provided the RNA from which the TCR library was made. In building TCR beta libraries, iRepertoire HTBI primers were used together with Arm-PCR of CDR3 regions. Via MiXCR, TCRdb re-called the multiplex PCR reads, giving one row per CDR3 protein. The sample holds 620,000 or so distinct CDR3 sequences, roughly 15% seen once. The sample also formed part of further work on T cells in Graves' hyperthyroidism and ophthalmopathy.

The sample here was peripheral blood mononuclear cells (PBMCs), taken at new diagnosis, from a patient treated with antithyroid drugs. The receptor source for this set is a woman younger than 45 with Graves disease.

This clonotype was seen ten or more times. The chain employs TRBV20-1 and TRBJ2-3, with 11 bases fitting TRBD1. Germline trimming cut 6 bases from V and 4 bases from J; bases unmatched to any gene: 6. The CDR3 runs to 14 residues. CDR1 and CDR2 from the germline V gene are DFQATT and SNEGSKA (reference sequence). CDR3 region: CSAWGQGGADTQYF. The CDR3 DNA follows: TGCAGTGCGTGGGGACAGGGGGGAGCAGATACGCAGTATTTT.

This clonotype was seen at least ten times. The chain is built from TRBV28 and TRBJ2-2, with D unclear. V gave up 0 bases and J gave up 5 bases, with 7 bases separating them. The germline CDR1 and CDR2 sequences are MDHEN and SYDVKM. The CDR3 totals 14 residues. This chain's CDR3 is CASSLWGLTGELFF. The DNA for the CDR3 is TGTGCCAGCAGTTTATGGGGATTAACCGGGGAGCTGTTTTTT.

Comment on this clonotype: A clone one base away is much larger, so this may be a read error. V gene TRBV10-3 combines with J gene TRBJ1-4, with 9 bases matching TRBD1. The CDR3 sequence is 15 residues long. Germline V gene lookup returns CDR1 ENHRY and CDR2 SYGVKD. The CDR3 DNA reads TGTGCCATCAGTGGAGGGACAGGGAAGAATGAAAAACTGTCTTTT. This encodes CAISGGTGKNEKLSF.

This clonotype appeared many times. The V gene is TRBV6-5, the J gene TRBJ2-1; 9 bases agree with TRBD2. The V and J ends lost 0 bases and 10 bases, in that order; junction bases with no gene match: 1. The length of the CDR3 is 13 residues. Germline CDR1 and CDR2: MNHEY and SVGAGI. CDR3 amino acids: CASSYSGTSEQFF. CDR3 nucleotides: TGTGCCAGCAGTTACTCGGGGACTAGCGAGCAGTTCTTC.

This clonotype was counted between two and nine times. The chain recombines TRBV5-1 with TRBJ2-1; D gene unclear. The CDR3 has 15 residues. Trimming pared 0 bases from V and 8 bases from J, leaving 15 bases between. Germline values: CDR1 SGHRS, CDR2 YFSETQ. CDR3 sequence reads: CASSLEWAGTDEQFF. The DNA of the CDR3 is TGCGCCAGCAGCTTGGAATGGGCCGGTACCGATGAGCAGTTCTTC.

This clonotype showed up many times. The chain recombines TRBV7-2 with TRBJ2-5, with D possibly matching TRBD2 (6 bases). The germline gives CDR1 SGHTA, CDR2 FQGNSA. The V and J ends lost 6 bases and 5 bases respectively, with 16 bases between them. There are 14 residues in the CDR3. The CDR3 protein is CASSPQQGGETQYF. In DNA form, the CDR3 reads TGTGCCAGCAGTCCCCAGCAGGGAGGCGAGACCCAGTACTTC.

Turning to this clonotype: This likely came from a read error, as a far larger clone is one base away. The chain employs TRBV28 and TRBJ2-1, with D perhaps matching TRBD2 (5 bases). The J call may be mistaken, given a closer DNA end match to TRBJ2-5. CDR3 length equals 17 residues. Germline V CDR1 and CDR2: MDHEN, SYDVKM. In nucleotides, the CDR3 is TGTGCCAGCAGTGTGCCCTTCGGAGGATTGCACCAAGAGACCCAGTACTTC. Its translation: CASSVPFGGLHQETQYF.

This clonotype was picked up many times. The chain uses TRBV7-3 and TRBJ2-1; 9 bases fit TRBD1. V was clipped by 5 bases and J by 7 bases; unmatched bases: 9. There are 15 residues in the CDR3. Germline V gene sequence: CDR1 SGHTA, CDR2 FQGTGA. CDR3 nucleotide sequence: TGTGCCAGCAGCCTATATGACAGGGGGTCGAATGAGCAGTTCTTC. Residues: CASSLYDRGSNEQFF.

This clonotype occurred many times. Here the CDR3 DNA reads TGTGCCTGGAGTGTACGGGGGATGGAGGGCTGGACCCAGTACTTC. The encoded protein is CAWSVRGMEGWTQYF. The chain couples TRBV30 to TRBJ2-5; tentatively, D is TRBD2 (6 bases). Germline CDR1 GTSNPN, CDR2 SVGIG (reference sequence). The CDR3 sequence is 15 residues long. The V and J ends lost 0 bases and 7 bases respectively, with 18 bases between them.

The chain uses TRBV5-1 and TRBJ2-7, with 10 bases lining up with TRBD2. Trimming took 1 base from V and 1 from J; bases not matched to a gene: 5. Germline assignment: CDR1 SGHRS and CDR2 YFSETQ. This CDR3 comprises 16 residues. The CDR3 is CASSLMPSGSSYEQYF. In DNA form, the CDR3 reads TGCGCCAGCAGCTTGATGCCTAGCGGGAGTTCCTACGAGCAGTACTTC.

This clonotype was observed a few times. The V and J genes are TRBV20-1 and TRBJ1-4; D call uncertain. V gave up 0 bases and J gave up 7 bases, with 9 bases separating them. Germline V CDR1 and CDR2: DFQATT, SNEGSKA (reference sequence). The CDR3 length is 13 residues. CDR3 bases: TGCAGTGCTAGAGATCGGAGGGCTGAAAAACTGTTTTTT. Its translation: CSARDRRAEKLFF.

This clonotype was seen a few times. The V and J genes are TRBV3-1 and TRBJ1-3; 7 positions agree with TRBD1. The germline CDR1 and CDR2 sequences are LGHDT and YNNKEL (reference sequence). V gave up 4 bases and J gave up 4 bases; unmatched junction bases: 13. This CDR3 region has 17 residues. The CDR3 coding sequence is TGTGCCAGCAGCCGAGGGACAGCTAACAGATTCGGAAACACCATATATTTT. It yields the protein CASSRGTANRFGNTIYF. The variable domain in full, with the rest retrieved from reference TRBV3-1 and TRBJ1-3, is DTAVSQTPKYLVTQMGNDKSIKCEQNLGHDTMYWYKQDSKKFLKIMFSYNNKELIINETVPNRFSPKSPDKAHLNLHINSLELGDSAVYFCASSRGTANRFGNTIYFGEGSWLTVV.

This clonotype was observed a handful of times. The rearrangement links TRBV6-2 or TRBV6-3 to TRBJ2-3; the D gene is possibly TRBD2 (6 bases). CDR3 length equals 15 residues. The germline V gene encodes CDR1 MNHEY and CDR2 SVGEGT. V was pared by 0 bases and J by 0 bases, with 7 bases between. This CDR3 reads CASSYSEGSTDTQYF. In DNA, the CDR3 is TGTGCCAGCAGTTACTCGGAGGGTAGCACAGATACGCAGTATTTT.

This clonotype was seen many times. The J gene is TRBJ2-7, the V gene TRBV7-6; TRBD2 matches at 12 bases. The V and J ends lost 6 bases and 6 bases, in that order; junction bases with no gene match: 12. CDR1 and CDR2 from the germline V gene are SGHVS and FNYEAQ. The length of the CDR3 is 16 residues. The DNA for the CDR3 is TGTGCCAGCAGTCTAGCGGGAGGGTCCGCGGGGTCCGAGCAGTACTTC. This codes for CASSLAGGSAGSEQYF. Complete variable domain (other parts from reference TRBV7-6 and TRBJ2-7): GAGVSQSPRYKVTKRGQDVALRCDPISGHVSLYWYRQALGQGPEFLTYFNYEAQQDKSGLPNDRFSAERPEGSISTLTIQRTEQRDSAMYRCASSLAGGSAGSEQYFGPGTRLTVT.